The 30 T cell receptor beta chains below come from one sample, sequenced in a study of lymphopenia after photon versus proton radiotherapy. The data were produced by immunoSEQ multiplex PCR, yet TCRdb's version contains in-frame clones alone and is incomplete. The profile shows some 30,000 clones, 89% of them singletons. The sample here was peripheral blood, taken from a patient treated with proton-based radiotherapy. The receptors originated from a woman in her seventies with pancreatic cancer. Some clones in this sample may be carry-over from other donors' samples.

This sequence joins TRBV5-1 and TRBJ1-1; weak D call: TRBD1 (5 bases). CDR1 is SGHRS and CDR2 is YFSETQ in the germline V gene. This CDR3 has 17 amino acids. Deletions cut 2 bases from V and 5 bases from J, with 22 bases between. CDR3 protein: CASSFGGGAGQGTEAFF. The CDR3 coding sequence is TGCGCCAGCAGCTTTGGGGGAGGGGCAGGGCAAGGTACTGAAGCTTTCTTT.

This clone came up once. J is TRBJ1-1 and V is TRBV5-5, with a weak D call TRBD1 (5 bases). Trimming took 2 bases from V and 9 from J, leaving 11 bases between them. This CDR3 has 12 residues. Germline V gene lookup returns CDR1 SGHKS and CDR2 YYEKEE (reference sequence). The CDR3 reads CASSFVQGQAFF. Here the CDR3 DNA reads TGTGCCAGCAGCTTCGTTCAGGGCCAAGCTTTCTTT.

The chain uses TRBV5-5 and TRBJ1-1; 7 nucleotides line up with TRBD1. This CDR3 region has 14 residues. The germline V gene has CDR1 SGHKS and CDR2 YYEKEE (reference sequence). V was pared by 1 base and J by 5 bases, with 5 bases of the junction left unmatched. The CDR3 loop is CASSLFKGATEAFF. For the CDR3, the DNA is TGTGCCAGCAGCTTGTTTAAGGGGGCGACTGAAGCTTTCTTT.

The chain links TRBV10-1 to TRBJ2-5; TRBD2 matches 14 bases. V shed 11 bases and J 5 bases; nucleotides not matched to a gene: 4. Germline assignment: CDR1 WNHNN and CDR2 SYGVQD (reference sequence). This CDR3 has 13 residues. The DNA for the CDR3 is TGCGCCTCGGGGACTAGCGGGAGCGAGACCCAGTACTTC. Protein product: CASGTSGSETQYF.

The chain carries TRBV6-6 and TRBJ2-3; D is possibly TRBD2 (6 bases). Trimming stripped 7 bases from V and 0 bases from J, with 17 bases between. Germline V lookup: CDR1 MNHNY, CDR2 SVGAGI (reference sequence). The CDR3 is 16 residues long. The DNA for the CDR3 is TGTGCCAGCAATGGCAGGAGGGGCCGTAGCACAGATACGCAGTATTTT. Its protein product is CASNGRRGRSTDTQYF.

The V call is TRBV2, the J call TRBJ1-2; D is unclear. V was clipped by 3 bases and J by 2 bases, with 4 bases between them. Germline V lookup: CDR1 SNHLY, CDR2 FYNNEI. The CDR3 spans 12 residues. CDR3 residues: CASSDRNYGYTF. DNA for the CDR3: TGTGCCAGCAGTGACAGAAACTATGGCTACACCTTC.

The V call is TRBV28, the J call TRBJ2-1; possible D gene TRBD2, 5 bases. The CDR3 consists of 14 residues. The ends were cut back, 3 bases at V and 5 bases at J, with 11 bases in the middle. In germline, CDR1 is MDHEN, CDR2 SYDVKM. The CDR3 spells CASSFASRNNEQFF. The CDR3 DNA sequence: TGTGCCAGCAGTTTTGCTAGCAGGAACAATGAGCAGTTCTTC.

This clone was counted only a few times. V and J are TRBV10-3 and TRBJ1-5, with TRBD1 matching over 7 bases. The germline V gene encodes CDR1 ENHRY and CDR2 SYGVKD. The V gene end was trimmed by 0 bases and the J gene end by 5 bases; junction bases not matched to a gene: 7. The CDR3 totals 16 residues. The CDR3 loop reads CAISESRQGEDQPQHF. CDR3 in DNA: TGTGCCATCAGTGAGTCTAGGCAGGGGGAGGATCAGCCCCAGCATTTT.

The chain recombines TRBV19 with TRBJ2-7; TRBD1 is a possible D gene (5 bases). Trimming took off 10 bases at V and 0 bases at J, with 13 bases between the two ends. The germline V gene has CDR1 LNHDA and CDR2 SQIVND (reference sequence). The CDR3 is 13 residues long. The CDR3 loop is CATSRDNSYEQYF. The CDR3 DNA is TGTGCCACCTCCAGGGATAACTCCTACGAGCAGTACTTC.

This sequence joins TRBV19 and TRBJ2-2; D gene uncertain. Trimming took off 4 bases at V and 5 bases at J, with 8 bases between the two ends. This CDR3 has 13 amino acids. Per the germline V gene, CDR1 is LNHDA and CDR2 is SQIVND (reference sequence). DNA for the CDR3: TGTGCCAGTAGTAGCGGCGTTACCGGGGAGCTGTTTTTT. This encodes CASSSGVTGELFF.

The chain is built from TRBV7-3 and TRBJ2-2, with 10 nucleotides matching TRBD2. Germline CDR1 is SGHTA and CDR2 is FQGTGA. J lost 4 bases, V lost 2 bases, and 4 bases had no gene match. CDR3 length: 16 amino acids. The CDR3 spells CASSLGVAGGTGELFF. As DNA, the CDR3 is TGTGCCAGCAGCTTAGGAGTAGCGGGAGGCACCGGGGAGCTGTTTTTT. Looking up the rest from reference TRBV7-3 and TRBJ2-2 gives the full variable domain: GAGVSQTPSNKVTEKGKYVELRCDPISGHTALYWYRQSLGQGPEFLIYFQGTGAADDSGLPNDRFFAVRPEGSVSTLKIQRTERGDSAVYLCASSLGVAGGTGELFFGEGSRLTVL.

J is TRBJ1-1 and V is TRBV19; 8 bases map to TRBD1. The CDR3 runs to 14 residues. V was clipped by 5 bases and J by 5 bases; unmatched bases: 7. Germline CDR1 and CDR2: LNHDA and SQIVND (reference sequence). The CDR3 DNA sequence: TGTGCCAGTAGTTCCCCGGACAGGGCGACTGAAGCTTTCTTT. This gives the protein CASSSPDRATEAFF.

The rearrangement joins TRBV28 to TRBJ1-1, with D possibly being TRBD1 (6 bases). The CDR3 spans 16 residues. Germline CDR1 and CDR2: MDHEN and SYDVKM. Trimming removed 5 bases from V and 3 bases from J, with 19 bases in between. CDR3 in DNA: TGTGCCAGCAGTCTCCCGGTGGGGGGCGCTTACACTGAAGCTTTCTTT. Protein sequence: CASSLPVGGAYTEAFF. The full variable domain, rest sourced from reference TRBV28 and TRBJ1-1, is DVKVTQSSRYLVKRTGEKVFLECVQDMDHENMFWYRQDPGLGLRLIYFSYDVKMKEKGDIPEGYSVSREKKERFSLILESASTNQTSMYLCASSLPVGGAYTEAFFGQGTRLTVV.

The gene calls are TRBV11-1 and TRBJ2-1, with 13 bases matching TRBD2. The CDR3 extends over 19 amino acids. CDR1 and CDR2 (germline): SGHAT, FQDESV (reference sequence). The junction had 15 bases not matched to a gene; V was cut back by 0 bases and J by 10 bases. The CDR3 here is CASSLAYGLAGAPGGEQFF. For the CDR3, the DNA is TGTGCCAGCAGCTTAGCGTACGGACTAGCGGGAGCACCAGGGGGGGAGCAGTTCTTC.

This clone was picked up one time. The V call is TRBV28, the J call TRBJ1-6; 10 bases match TRBD1. The CDR3 has 16 residues. Germline assignment: CDR1 MDHEN and CDR2 SYDVKM. V lost 3 bases to trimming and J lost 6 bases; unmatched junction nucleotides: 5. The CDR3 loop reads CASSLSGTGVNSPLHF. CDR3 bases: TGTGCCAGCAGTTTGAGTGGGACAGGGGTTAATTCACCCCTCCACTTT.

J is TRBJ2-7 and V is TRBV7-2; 7 nucleotides line up with TRBD2. The CDR3 has 14 residues. Trimming removed 6 bases from V and 5 bases from J; junction bases left unmatched: 10. Looked up from germline, CDR1 is SGHTA and CDR2 is FQGNSA. For the CDR3, the DNA is TGTGCCAGCAGAAGGGCGGGAGAAAGCCACGAGCAGTACTTC. Its translation: CASRRAGESHEQYF.

The V call is TRBV5-5, the J call TRBJ2-2; perhaps TRBD1 as D (6 bases). This CDR3 has 15 residues. The germline gives CDR1 SGHKS, CDR2 YYEKEE (reference sequence). Trimming took 0 bases from V and 5 from J, leaving 11 bases between them. CDR3 DNA: TGTGCCAGCAGCTTGGAGACAGGCGGAACCGGGGAGCTGTTTTTT. It translates to CASSLETGGTGELFF.

This chain joins TRBV7-2 and TRBJ2-5; D unclear. Germline V gene data show CDR1 as SGHTA and CDR2 as FQGNSA. This CDR3 has 15 residues. The V and J ends lost 5 bases and 1 base respectively, with 14 bases between them. DNA for the CDR3: TGTGCCAGCAGCCCGGTGGGAAACCCCCAAGAGACCCAGTACTTC. Amino acids: CASSPVGNPQETQYF.

This clone appeared a single time. This chain joins TRBV28 and TRBJ2-4; D gene ambiguous. Germline-derived CDR1 and CDR2 are MDHEN and SYDVKM. Trimming shortened V by 7 bases and J by 2 bases, and 12 bases separated the two germline ends. This CDR3 has 14 residues. Here the CDR3 reads CASKTTVSKNIQYF. Here the CDR3 DNA reads TGTGCCAGCAAGACCACGGTATCCAAAAACATTCAGTACTTC.

The rearrangement links TRBV15 to TRBJ2-1, with D uncertain. The CDR3 has 16 residues. Looked up from germline, CDR1 is LNHNV and CDR2 is YYDKDF (reference sequence). Trimming pared 0 bases from V and 0 bases from J, leaving 9 bases between. CDR3 protein: CATSRDLQSSYNEQFF. The DNA for the CDR3 is TGTGCCACCAGCAGAGATTTGCAGAGCTCCTACAATGAGCAGTTCTTC.

The chain links TRBV11-2 to TRBJ1-2; D is perhaps TRBD1 (5 bases). The germline V gene encodes CDR1 SGHAT and CDR2 FQNNGV. The ends were cut back, 0 bases at V and 5 bases at J, with 7 bases in the middle. This CDR3 has 13 residues. CDR3 residues: CASSLEGRYGYTF. The CDR3 DNA reads TGTGCCAGCAGCTTAGAGGGACGGTATGGCTACACCTTC.

The V and J genes are TRBV7-2 and TRBJ2-3; TRBD2 might be the D (6 bases). The V and J ends lost 1 base and 0 bases respectively, with 14 bases between them. This CDR3 contains 17 residues. CDR1 and CDR2 (germline): SGHTA, FQGNSA. CDR3: CASSLDGAGFSTDTQYF. The CDR3 nucleotides are TGTGCCAGCAGCTTAGATGGTGCGGGATTTAGCACAGATACGCAGTATTTT. The whole variable domain, remainder taken from reference TRBV7-2 and TRBJ2-3, is GAGVSQSPSNKVTEKGKDVELRCDPISGHTALYWYRQSLGQGLEFLIYFQGNSAPDKSGLPSDRFSAERTGGSVSTLTIQRTQQEDSAVYLCASSLDGAGFSTDTQYFGPGTRLTVL.

Written as DNA, the CDR3 is TGCGCCAGCAGCCCAACTAGCGCCCCTAGCACAGATACGCAGTATTTT. This encodes CASSPTSAPSTDTQYF. This chain links TRBV4-1 with TRBJ2-3; 7 bases are a match to TRBD2. V lost 4 bases, J lost 0 bases, and 7 bases stayed unmatched. Germline V CDR1 and CDR2: MGHRA, YSYEKL. This CDR3 contains 16 residues.

CDR3 residues: CATSSLDRNTGELFF. The CDR3 DNA reads as TGTGCCACCAGCAGCTTGGACAGGAACACCGGGGAGCTGTTTTTT. V and J are TRBV15 and TRBJ2-2; D is perhaps TRBD1 (6 bases). The CDR3 is made up of 15 amino acids. The V end was cut by 3 bases, the J end by 1 base, with 9 bases between. The V gene's germline CDR1 is LNHNV and CDR2 YYDKDF (reference sequence).

The chain links TRBV10-3 to TRBJ2-3, with D perhaps assigned TRBD1 or TRBD2 (5 bases each). From germline, CDR1 is ENHRY and CDR2 SYGVKD. CDR3 size: 16 residues. The V end was cut by 6 bases, the J end by 1 base, with 17 bases between. As DNA, the CDR3 is TGTGCCATCAGCCAGTGGGGTGGGGGTGGCACAGATACGCAGTATTTT. Residues: CAISQWGGGGTDTQYF.

The chain combines TRBV11-2 with TRBJ2-2; 9 bases match TRBD2. V lost 7 bases, J lost 3 bases, and 18 bases stayed unmatched. CDR3 length: 19 residues. Germline V CDR1 and CDR2: SGHAT, FQNNGV. CDR3 protein: CASIQGGAGGPFYTGELFF. DNA of the CDR3: TGTGCCAGCATCCAAGGAGGGGCGGGAGGGCCTTTTTACACCGGGGAGCTGTTTTTT.

This clone has just one count. The V and J genes are TRBV30 and TRBJ1-1; D remains ambiguous. The CDR3 runs to 13 residues. From germline, CDR1 is GTSNPN and CDR2 SVGIG (reference sequence). With 4 bases removed from V and 1 base from J, the gap between germline ends came to 10 bases. CDR3 DNA sequence: TGTGCCTGGACTGAGAGCGCGAACACTGAAGCTTTCTTT. It codes for CAWTESANTEAFF.

This clone was counted only a few times. The rearrangement links TRBV19 to TRBJ2-4, with 10 bases identical to TRBD2. V trimming: 3 bases; J trimming: 1 base; junction bases outside the gene matches: 9. Germline CDR1 LNHDA, CDR2 SQIVND (reference sequence). The CDR3 runs 18 residues. The CDR3, as DNA: TGTGCCAGTAGTATCGCTCTAGCGGGAGTGGGGGCCAAAAACATTCAGTACTTC. Protein sequence: CASSIALAGVGAKNIQYF.

This chain joins TRBV11-2 and TRBJ2-1; 8 bases line up with TRBD2. Trimming took 5 bases from V and 10 from J; bases not matched to a gene: 10. CDR3 length equals 14 residues. Germline V CDR1 and CDR2: SGHAT, FQNNGV. For the CDR3, the DNA is TGTGCCAGCAGCGCGGGGACTAGGTCATTAGAGCAGTTCTTC. This translates into CASSAGTRSLEQFF.

The chain links TRBV2 to TRBJ2-7; perhaps TRBD1 as D (5 bases). Germline CDR1 is SNHLY and CDR2 is FYNNEI. This CDR3 is 10 amino acids long. V was shortened by 2 bases and J by 9 bases, with 5 bases between the two germline ends. The CDR3 spells CASSEQGQYF. The CDR3 region has the DNA TGTGCCAGCAGTGAACAGGGGCAGTACTTC.